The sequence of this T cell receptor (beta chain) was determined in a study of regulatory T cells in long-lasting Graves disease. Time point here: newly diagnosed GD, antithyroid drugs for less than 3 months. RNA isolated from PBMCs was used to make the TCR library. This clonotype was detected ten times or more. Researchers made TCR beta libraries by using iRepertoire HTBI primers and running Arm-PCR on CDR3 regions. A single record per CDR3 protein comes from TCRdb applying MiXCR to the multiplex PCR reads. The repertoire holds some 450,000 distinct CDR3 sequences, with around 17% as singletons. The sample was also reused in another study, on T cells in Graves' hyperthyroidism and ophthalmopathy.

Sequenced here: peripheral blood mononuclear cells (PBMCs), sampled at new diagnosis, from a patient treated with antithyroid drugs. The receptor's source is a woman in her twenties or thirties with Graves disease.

As DNA, the CDR3 is TGTGCCAGCAGCTTGACGGGACTAGCGGCTTTCACAGATACGCAGTATTTT. This encodes CASSLTGLAAFTDTQYF. The J gene is TRBJ2-3, the V gene TRBV7-3; 11 nucleotides match TRBD2. With V trimmed by 3 bases and J by 2 bases, 7 bases remained unmatched. CDR1 is SGHTA, CDR2 FQGTGA, per germline. The CDR3 sequence is 17 residues long.